This T cell receptor (beta chain) was recorded in a study of siplizumab effects on memory and regulatory T cells. Overall study results and limits: A significant reduction in alloreactive sequences traceable to unstimulated CD4+ memory cells was produced by siplizumab.

The length of the CDR3 is 11 residues. Trimming took 5 bases from V and 7 from J, leaving 8 bases between them. Germline V gives CDR1 MNHEY, CDR2 SVGAGI. TCRdb keeps only in-frame clones here, not all; method: immunoSEQ multiplex PCR. Of about 120,000 clones in the sample, around 93% were seen once. As concerns this clone: Its specificity is not known.

This sequence was found in a human donor in good health. The chain uses TRBV6-5 and TRBJ1-1; D is unresolved. Specimen: non-Treg CD4+ T cells sorted from blood. CDR3 protein: CASSRQLEAFF. CDR3 bases: TGTGCCAGCAGTCGGCAGCTTGAAGCTTTCTTT.